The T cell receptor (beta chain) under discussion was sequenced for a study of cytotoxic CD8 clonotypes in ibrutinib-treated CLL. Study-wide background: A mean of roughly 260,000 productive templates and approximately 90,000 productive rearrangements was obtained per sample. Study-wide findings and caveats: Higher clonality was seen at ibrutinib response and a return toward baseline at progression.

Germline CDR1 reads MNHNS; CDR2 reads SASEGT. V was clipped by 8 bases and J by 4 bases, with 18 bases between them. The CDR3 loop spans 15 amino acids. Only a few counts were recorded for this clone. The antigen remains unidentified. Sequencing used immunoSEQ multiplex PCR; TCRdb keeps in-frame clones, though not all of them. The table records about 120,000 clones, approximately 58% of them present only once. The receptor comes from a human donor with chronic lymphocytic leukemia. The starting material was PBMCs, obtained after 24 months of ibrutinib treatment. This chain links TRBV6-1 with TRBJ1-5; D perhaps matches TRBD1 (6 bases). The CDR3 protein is CASLPTTGINQPQHF. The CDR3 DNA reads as TGTGCCAGCCTACCGACTACAGGGATAAATCAGCCCCAGCATTTT.